The text below deals with one T cell receptor (beta chain). Its target is unknown. Researchers used 3500 ng of total RNA for each TCR library. TCRdb reprocessed the 5' RACE reads, with one entry per CDR3 protein and no DNA. This sample's clone table lists 300,000 to 350,000 distinct CDR3 sequences. The record originates from a study of monozygotic twins with inflammatory bowel disease. Study-wide results and caveats: Varying immunosuppressive regimens may have increased patient repertoire variability. T cell subtypes were not distinguishable in this analysis.

CDR3 length equals 14 residues. CDR1 and CDR2 from the germline V gene are MNHEY and SVGEGT. Blood samples measuring roughly 2.5 ml were taken per donor. This clonotype originated in a human donor with ulcerative colitis or Crohn's disease, or a healthy co-twin of an affected twin (not recorded which). V usage is TRBV6-2 or TRBV6-3 and J usage is TRBJ2-7; TCRdb names TRBD1, which stays unverified in the absence of DNA. The material sequenced was blood. The CDR3 loop reads CASLPRRAFYEQYF.